These T cell receptor beta chains were read from a single sample in a study of T cell repertoires in cytomegalovirus infection. Each CDR3 protein gets one entry after TCRdb re-called the reads with MiXCR. The repertoire holds 480,000 or so distinct CDR3 sequences, with 10% to 12% as singletons. The sample consisted of PBMCs. The origin of the receptors is a human donor in good health (CMV status not recorded). Some clones in this sample may be carry-over from other donors' samples. The conserved cysteine and the conserved F or W are not part of the CDR3 here.

v_call	cdr3_aa
TRBV24-1	ATSDLGTGRIGELF
TRBV7-8	ASSLVERKHNSPLH
TRBV28	ASSLRTDTQY
TRBV20-1	SASGLAVNIQY
TRBV19	ASGPNQPQH
TRBV7-9	ASGLAGTDTQY
TRBV18	ASSPAGTVAYEQY
TRBV3-1	ASSQEWLAGSNEQF
TRBV12-3/TRBV12-4	ASSLGQGIIGYT
TRBV20-1	SATDSSGANVLT
TRBV15	ATSNRGSGGYT
TRBV6-4	ASTAGRDTEAF
TRBV5-1	ASSYDRAYEQY
TRBV19	ASSTFSGGTDTQY
TRBV7-8	ASSLSSGNYGYT
TRBV4-2	ASSQAAGQGNIYGYT
TRBV7-9	ASSFPPGGSEKLF
TRBV10-3	AISVGLAGPNTGELF
TRBV3-1	ASSFGQGEGYT
TRBV20-1	SAYRTGTGGEQY
TRBV19	ASSPRRDGSYGYT
TRBV4-2	ASSQDDRGYEQY